The 3 T cell receptor beta chains reported below all come from one sample, sequenced in a study of blood T cells in healthy people across ages. The second PCR ran about 6 to 11 cycles with a sample-barcoded 5' primer and J-beta primers. TCRdb itself ran the 5' RACE reads through MiXCR, one entry per CDR3 protein. The table includes more than 900,000 distinct CDR3 sequences, almost 25% detected once. The data were also submitted as part of a second study, on T cells of mothers and their children.

Sequenced: blood. The origin of the receptors is a girl aged 2-10 years in good health.

This clonotype has ten or more counts. This chain uses TRBV7-3 with TRBJ2-7; TRBD1 agrees at 9 bases. Germline CDR1 SGHTA, CDR2 FQGTGA. J gave up 3 bases and V 6 bases, and 6 bases lay outside the gene matches. This CDR3 comprises 14 residues. CDR3 amino acids: CASSLQGADYEQYF. CDR3 coding DNA: TGTGCCAGCAGTCTACAGGGGGCGGACTACGAGCAGTACTTC.

This chain joins TRBV3-1 and TRBJ1-2; D unresolved. CDR1 is LGHDT, CDR2 YNNKEL, per germline (reference sequence). Trimming cost V 3 bases and J 5 bases, with 13 bases left between them. The CDR3 consists of 14 residues. This CDR3 reads CASSQAGESYGYTF. The CDR3 DNA reads as TGTGCCAGCAGCCAGGCGGGCGAGAGTTATGGCTACACCTTC.

This clonotype was detected a few times. This chain joins TRBV29-1 and TRBJ1-2; TRBD1 aligns across 9 bases. The CDR3 is made up of 12 amino acids. The ends lost 4 bases at V and 8 bases at J; junction bases unmatched: 5. Germline CDR1 SQVTM, CDR2 ANQGSEA. Here the CDR3 reads CSVGTGDSGYTF. In DNA form, the CDR3 reads TGCAGCGTTGGGACAGGGGATAGCGGCTACACCTTC.